At least ten counts were recorded for the clone carrying this T cell receptor (beta chain). Antigen specificity is unknown. This sample stems from a study of T-cell reconstitution after alpha-beta-depleted transplantation in children. Germline V gives CDR1 SEHNR, CDR2 FQNEAQ (reference sequence). The CDR3 covers 15 residues. J was trimmed by 3 bases and V by 11 bases; bases with no gene match: 11. It was with unique molecular identifiers that the TCRbeta library was prepared. TCRdb passed the PCR reads through MiXCR, listing each CDR3 protein once. The table records 200,000 to 300,000 distinct CDR3 sequences, around 7.8% of them present only once. General observations from the study: Newly produced T cells mostly provided counts and TCRbeta diversity after one year, as hyperexpanded clones declined. Expanded graft clones, several hundred of them, were reportedly the source of alpha-beta T cells about two months after transplant. Surviving recipient T cells and intrathymic progenitors accounted for some patients' high TCRbeta diversity at day 60.

This receptor was obtained from a male patient younger than 18 who had a stem cell transplant for acute lymphoblastic leukemia, so the T cells may come from the graft donor. The sample here was PBMCs, mostly from graft donor cells, taken 180 days after TCRalphabeta/CD19-depleted stem cell transplant. The chain links TRBV7-9 to TRBJ2-1; 9 positions agree with TRBD2. The CDR3 loop reads CAGTTPSGDYNEQFF. The DNA for the CDR3 is TGTGCCGGCACCACTCCTAGCGGGGACTACAATGAGCAGTTCTTC.